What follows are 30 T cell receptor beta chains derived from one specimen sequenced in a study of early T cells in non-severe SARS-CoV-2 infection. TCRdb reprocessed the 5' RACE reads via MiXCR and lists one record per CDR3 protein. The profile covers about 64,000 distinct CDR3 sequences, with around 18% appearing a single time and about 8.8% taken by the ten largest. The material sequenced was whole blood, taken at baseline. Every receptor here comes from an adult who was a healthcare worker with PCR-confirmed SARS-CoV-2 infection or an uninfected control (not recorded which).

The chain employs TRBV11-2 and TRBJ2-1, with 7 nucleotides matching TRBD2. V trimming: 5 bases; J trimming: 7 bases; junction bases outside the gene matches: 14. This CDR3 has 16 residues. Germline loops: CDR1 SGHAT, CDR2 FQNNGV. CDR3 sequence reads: CASSTSPAGQGNEQFF. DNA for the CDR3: TGTGCCAGCAGCACAAGTCCAGCGGGGCAAGGAAATGAGCAGTTCTTC.

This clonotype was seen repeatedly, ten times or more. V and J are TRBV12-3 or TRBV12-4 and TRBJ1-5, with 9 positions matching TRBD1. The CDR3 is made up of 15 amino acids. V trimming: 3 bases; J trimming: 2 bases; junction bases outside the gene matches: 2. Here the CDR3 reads CASSFGQGRNQPQHF. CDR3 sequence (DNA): TGTGCCAGCAGTTTCGGACAGGGGCGCAATCAGCCCCAGCATTTT.

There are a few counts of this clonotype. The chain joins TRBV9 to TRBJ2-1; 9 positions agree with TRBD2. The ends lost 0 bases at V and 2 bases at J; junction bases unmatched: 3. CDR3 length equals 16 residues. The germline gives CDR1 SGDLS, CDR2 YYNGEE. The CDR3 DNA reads TGTGCCAGCAGCGTAGCTAGCGGGATTCCCTACAATGAGCAGTTCTTC. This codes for CASSVASGIPYNEQFF.

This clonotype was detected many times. Written as DNA, the CDR3 is TGTGCAAGTCGCTTGGGGACTAGCGCCAGGAGCTCCTACGAGCAGTACTTC. This encodes CASRLGTSARSSYEQYF. The chain links TRBV12-2 to TRBJ2-7; TRBD2, the D gene given by the table, was not confirmed from the DNA. TRBV12-2 is classified as a pseudogene. The CDR3 is made up of 17 amino acids.

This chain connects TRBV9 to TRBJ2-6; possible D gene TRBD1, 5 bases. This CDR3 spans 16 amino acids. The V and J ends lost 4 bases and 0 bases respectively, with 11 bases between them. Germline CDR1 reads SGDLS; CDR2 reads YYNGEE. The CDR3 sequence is CASSLRTNSGANVLTF. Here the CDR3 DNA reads TGTGCCAGCAGCTTGAGGACAAACTCTGGGGCCAACGTCCTGACTTTC.

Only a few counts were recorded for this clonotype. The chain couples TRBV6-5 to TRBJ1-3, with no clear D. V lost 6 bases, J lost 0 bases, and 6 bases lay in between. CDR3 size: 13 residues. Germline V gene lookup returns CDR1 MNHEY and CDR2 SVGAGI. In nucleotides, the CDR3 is TGTGCCAGCAGCCAATCCTCTGGAAACACCATATATTTT. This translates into CASSQSSGNTIYF.

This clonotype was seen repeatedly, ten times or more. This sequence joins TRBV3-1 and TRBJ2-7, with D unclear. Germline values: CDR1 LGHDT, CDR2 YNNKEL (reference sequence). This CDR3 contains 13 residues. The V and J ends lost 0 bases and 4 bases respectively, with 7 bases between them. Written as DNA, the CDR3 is TGTGCCAGCAGCCAAGATTCCCGGTACGAGCAGTACTTC. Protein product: CASSQDSRYEQYF.

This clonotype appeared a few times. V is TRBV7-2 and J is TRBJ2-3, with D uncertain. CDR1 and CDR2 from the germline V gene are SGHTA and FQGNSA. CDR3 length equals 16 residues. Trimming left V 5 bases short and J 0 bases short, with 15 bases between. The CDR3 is CASSPDGTTSTDTQYF. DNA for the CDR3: TGTGCCAGCAGCCCCGACGGAACAACTAGCACAGATACGCAGTATTTT.

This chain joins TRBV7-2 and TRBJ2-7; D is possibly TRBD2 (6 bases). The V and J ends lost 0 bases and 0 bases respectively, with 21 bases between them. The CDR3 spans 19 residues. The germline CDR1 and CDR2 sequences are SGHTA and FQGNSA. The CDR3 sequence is CASSLAYRRLRRDSYEQYF. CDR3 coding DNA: TGTGCCAGCAGCTTAGCTTATAGACGACTAAGGCGGGACTCCTACGAGCAGTACTTC.

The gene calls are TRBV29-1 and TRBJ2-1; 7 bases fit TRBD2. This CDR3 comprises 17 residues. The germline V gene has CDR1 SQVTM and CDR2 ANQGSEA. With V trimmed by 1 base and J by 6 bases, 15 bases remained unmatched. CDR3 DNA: TGCAGCGTTGAAGGTGGAAGCGGGACCACCCTGGGCAATGAGCAGTTCTTC. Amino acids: CSVEGGSGTTLGNEQFF.

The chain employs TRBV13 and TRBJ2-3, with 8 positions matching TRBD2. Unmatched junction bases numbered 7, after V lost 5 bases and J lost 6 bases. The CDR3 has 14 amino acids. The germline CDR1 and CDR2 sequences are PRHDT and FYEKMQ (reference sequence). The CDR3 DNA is TGTGCCAGCAGCGAATCACGGGAGGGGGATACGCAGTATTTT. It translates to CASSESREGDTQYF.

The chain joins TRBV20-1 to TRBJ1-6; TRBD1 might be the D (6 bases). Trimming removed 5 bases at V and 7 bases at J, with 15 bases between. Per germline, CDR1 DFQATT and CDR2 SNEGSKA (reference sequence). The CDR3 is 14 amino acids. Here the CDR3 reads CSAPSDRRNSPLHF. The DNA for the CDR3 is TGCAGTGCTCCCTCAGACAGGCGGAATTCACCCCTCCACTTT.

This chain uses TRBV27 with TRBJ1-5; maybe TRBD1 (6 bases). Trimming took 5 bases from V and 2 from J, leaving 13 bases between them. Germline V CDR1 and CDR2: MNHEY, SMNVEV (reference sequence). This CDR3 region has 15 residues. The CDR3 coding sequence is TGTGCCAGCAGTCCGACAGGCCCGGGCAATCAGCCCCAGCATTTT. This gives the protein CASSPTGPGNQPQHF.

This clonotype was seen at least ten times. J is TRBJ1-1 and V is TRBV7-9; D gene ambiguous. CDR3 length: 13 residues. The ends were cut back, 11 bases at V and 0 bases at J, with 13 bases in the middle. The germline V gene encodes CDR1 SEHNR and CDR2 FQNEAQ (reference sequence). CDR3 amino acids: CAVEAHVNTEAFF. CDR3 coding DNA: TGTGCCGTTGAGGCGCACGTGAACACTGAAGCTTTCTTT. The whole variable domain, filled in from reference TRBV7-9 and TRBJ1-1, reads DTGVSQNPRHKITKRGQNVTFRCDPISEHNRLYWYRQTLGQGPEFLTYFQNEAQLEKSRLLSDRFSAERPKGSFSTLEIQRTEQGDSAMYLCAVEAHVNTEAFFGQGTRLTVV.

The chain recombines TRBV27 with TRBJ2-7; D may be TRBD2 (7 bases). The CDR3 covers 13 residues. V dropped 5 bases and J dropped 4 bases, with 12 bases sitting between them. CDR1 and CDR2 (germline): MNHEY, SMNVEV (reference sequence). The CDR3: CASSPGGRYEQYF. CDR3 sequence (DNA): TGTGCCAGCAGTCCGGGGGGCAGGTACGAGCAGTACTTC.

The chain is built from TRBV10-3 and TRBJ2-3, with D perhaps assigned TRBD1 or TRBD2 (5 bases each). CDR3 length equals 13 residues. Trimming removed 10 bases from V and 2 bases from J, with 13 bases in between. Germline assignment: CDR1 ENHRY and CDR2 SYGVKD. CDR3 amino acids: CATGTQDTDTQYF. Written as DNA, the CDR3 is TGTGCCACAGGGACCCAAGACACAGATACGCAGTATTTT.

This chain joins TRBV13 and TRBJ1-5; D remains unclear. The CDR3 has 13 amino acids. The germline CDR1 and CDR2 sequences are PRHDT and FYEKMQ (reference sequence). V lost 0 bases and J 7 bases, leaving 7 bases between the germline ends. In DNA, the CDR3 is TGTGCCAGCAGCTTAGGGAGAGCGCAGCCCCAGCATTTT. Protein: CASSLGRAQPQHF.

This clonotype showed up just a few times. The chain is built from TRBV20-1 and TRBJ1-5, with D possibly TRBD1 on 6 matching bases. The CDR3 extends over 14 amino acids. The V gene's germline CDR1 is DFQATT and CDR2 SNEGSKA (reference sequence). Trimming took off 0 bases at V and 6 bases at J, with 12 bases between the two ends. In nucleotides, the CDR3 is TGCAGTGCTAGAGACCAGGGGATGGTTCAGCCCCAGCATTTT. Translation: CSARDQGMVQPQHF.

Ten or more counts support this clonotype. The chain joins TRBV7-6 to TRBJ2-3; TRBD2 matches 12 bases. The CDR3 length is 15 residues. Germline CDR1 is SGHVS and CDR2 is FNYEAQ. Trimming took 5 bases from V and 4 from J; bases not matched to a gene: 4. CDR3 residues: CASSPLAGGPDTQYF. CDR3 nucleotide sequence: TGTGCCAGCAGCCCTCTAGCGGGAGGGCCAGATACGCAGTATTTT. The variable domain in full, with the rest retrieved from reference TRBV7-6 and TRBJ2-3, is GAGVSQSPRYKVTKRGQDVALRCDPISGHVSLYWYRQALGQGPEFLTYFNYEAQQDKSGLPNDRFSAERPEGSISTLTIQRTEQRDSAMYRCASSPLAGGPDTQYFGPGTRLTVL.

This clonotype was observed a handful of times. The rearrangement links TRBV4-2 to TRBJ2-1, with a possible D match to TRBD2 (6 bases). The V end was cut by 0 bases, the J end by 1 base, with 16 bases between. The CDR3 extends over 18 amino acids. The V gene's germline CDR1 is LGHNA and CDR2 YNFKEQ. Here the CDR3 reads CASSQDLSGTASYNEQFF. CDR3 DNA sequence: TGTGCCAGCAGCCAAGATCTTAGCGGAACCGCTTCCTACAATGAGCAGTTCTTC.

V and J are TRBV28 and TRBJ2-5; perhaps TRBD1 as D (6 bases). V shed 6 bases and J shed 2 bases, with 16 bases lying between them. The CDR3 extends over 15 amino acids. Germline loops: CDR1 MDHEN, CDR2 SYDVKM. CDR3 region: CASSHRDNQQETQYF. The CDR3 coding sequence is TGTGCCAGCAGCCACCGGGACAACCAACAAGAGACCCAGTACTTC. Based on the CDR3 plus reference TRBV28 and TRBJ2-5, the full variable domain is DVKVTQSSRYLVKRTGEKVFLECVQDMDHENMFWYRQDPGLGLRLIYFSYDVKMKEKGDIPEGYSVSREKKERFSLILESASTNQTSMYLCASSHRDNQQETQYFGPGTRLLVL.

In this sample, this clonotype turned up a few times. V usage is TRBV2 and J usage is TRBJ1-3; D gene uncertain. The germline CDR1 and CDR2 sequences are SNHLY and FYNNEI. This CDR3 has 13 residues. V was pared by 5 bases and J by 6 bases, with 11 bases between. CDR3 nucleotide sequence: TGTGCCAGCAGTCCGACTAATGAAAACACCATATATTTT. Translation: CASSPTNENTIYF.

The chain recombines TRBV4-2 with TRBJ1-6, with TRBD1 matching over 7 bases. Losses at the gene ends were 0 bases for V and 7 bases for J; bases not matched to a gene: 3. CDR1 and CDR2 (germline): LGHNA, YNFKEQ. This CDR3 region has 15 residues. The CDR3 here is CASSQDIQGNSPLHF. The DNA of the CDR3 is TGTGCCAGCAGCCAAGATATACAGGGGAATTCACCCCTCCACTTT.

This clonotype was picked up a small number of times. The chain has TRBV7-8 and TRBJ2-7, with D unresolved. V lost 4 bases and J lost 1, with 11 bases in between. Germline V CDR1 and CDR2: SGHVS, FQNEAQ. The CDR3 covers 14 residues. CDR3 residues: CASSSSGQSYEQYF. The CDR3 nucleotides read TGTGCCAGCAGCTCCTCTGGGCAATCCTACGAGCAGTACTTC. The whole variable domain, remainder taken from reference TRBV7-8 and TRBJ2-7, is GAGVSQSPRYKVAKRGQDVALRCDPISGHVSLFWYQQALGQGPEFLTYFQNEAQLDKSGLPSDRFFAERPEGSVSTLKIQRTQQEDSAVYLCASSSSGQSYEQYFGPGTRLTVT.

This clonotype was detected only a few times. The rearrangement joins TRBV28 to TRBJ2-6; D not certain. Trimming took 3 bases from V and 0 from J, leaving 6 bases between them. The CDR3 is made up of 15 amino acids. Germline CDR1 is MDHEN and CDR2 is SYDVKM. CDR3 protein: CASSFRVSGANVLTF. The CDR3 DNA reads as TGTGCCAGCAGTTTTCGGGTCTCTGGGGCCAACGTCCTGACTTTC.

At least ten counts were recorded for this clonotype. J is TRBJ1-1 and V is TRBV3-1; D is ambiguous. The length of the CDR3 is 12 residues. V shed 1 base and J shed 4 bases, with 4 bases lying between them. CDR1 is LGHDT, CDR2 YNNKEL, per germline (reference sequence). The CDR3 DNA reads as TGTGCCAGCAGCCAAGTTACCACTGAAGCTTTCTTT. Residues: CASSQVTTEAFF.

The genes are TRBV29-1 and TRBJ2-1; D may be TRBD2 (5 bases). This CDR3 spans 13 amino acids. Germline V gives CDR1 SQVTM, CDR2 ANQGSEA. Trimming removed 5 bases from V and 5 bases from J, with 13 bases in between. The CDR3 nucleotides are TGCAGCGTTCGGCTAGCTGCTCACAATGAGCAGTTCTTC. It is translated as CSVRLAAHNEQFF.

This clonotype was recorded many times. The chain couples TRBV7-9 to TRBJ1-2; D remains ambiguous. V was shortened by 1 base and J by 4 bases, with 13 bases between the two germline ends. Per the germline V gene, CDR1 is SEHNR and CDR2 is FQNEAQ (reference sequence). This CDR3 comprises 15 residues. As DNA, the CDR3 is TGTGCCAGCAGCTTAGGAAGAGCGAATGTCTATGGCTACACCTTC. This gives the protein CASSLGRANVYGYTF.

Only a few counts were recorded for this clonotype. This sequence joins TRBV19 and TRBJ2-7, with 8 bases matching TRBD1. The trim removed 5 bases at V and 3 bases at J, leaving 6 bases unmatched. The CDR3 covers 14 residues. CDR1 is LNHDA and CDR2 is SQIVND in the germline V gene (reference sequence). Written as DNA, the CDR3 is TGTGCCAGTAGTCCCGGGACAGGCCACTACGAGCAGTACTTC. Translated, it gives CASSPGTGHYEQYF. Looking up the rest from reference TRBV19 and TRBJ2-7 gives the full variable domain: DGGITQSPKYLFRKEGQNVTLSCEQNLNHDAMYWYRQDPGQGLRLIYYSQIVNDFQKGDIAEGYSVSREKKESFPLTVTSAQKNPTAFYLCASSPGTGHYEQYFGPGTRLTVT.

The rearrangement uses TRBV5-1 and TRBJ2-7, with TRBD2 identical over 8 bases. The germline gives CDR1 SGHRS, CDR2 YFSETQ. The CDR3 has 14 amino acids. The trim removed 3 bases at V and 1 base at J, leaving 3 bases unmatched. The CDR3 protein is CASSSSGSSYEQYF. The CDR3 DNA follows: TGCGCCAGCAGCTCGAGCGGGAGTTCCTACGAGCAGTACTTC.